This T cell receptor (beta chain) stems from a study of tissue T cells after allogeneic stem cell transplantation. The study, taken as a whole, reports: Within patients, tissue anatomy strongly shaped TCR repertoire composition. Which tissue TCRs were alloreactive or antigen-specific was not determined. Some clones might be persisting host cells. Motif-based clustering found tissue-specific repertoire signatures shared across patients, though few clones were shared.

Clones were sequenced by immunoSEQ multiplex PCR, and TCRdb holds only the in-frame ones, with some missing. This sample carries more than 9,000 clones, roughly 70% of them seen once, and the ten largest clones take approximately 15%. Remarks on this clone: Its antigen is unknown.

The CDR3 covers 16 residues. Trimming removed 5 bases at V and 1 base at J, with 18 bases between. Germline V lookup: CDR1 SGHTA, CDR2 FQGNSA. The origin of this receptor is a woman aged 18 to 55 with breast cancer. The sequencing here drew on tissue from the right colon, taken at autopsy. The chain carries TRBV7-2 and TRBJ2-7, with D perhaps matching TRBD1 or TRBD2 (5 bases each). The CDR3 protein is CASSPQWGRGSYEQYF. CDR3 nucleotides: TGTGCCAGCAGCCCTCAGTGGGGGAGAGGGTCCTACGAGCAGTACTTC.